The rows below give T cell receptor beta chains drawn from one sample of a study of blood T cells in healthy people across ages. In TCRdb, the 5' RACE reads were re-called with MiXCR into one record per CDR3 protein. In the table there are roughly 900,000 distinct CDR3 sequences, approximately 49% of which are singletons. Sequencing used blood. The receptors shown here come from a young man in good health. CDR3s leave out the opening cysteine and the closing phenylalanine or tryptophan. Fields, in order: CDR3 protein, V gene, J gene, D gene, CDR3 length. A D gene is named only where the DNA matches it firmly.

cdr3_aa: ASSQESSPYNEQF
v_call: TRBV4-2
j_call: TRBJ2-1
d_call: -
cdr3_length: 13

cdr3_aa: SALADTSYNEQF
v_call: TRBV20-1
j_call: TRBJ2-1
d_call: TRBD2
cdr3_length: 12

cdr3_aa: ASSSSAGWSYEQY
v_call: TRBV27
j_call: TRBJ2-7
d_call: TRBD2
cdr3_length: 13

cdr3_aa: ASSLGQADNSPLH
v_call: TRBV5-1
j_call: TRBJ1-6
d_call: -
cdr3_length: 13

cdr3_aa: AISGPGCEAF
v_call: TRBV10-3
j_call: TRBJ1-1
d_call: -
cdr3_length: 10

cdr3_aa: ASSFASGGSTDTQY
v_call: TRBV14
j_call: TRBJ2-3
d_call: TRBD2
cdr3_length: 14

cdr3_aa: ASGRTGICYGYT
v_call: TRBV21-1
j_call: TRBJ1-2
d_call: -
cdr3_length: 12

cdr3_aa: ASSQDRGSAGGLSTGELF
v_call: TRBV4-1
j_call: TRBJ2-2
d_call: TRBD2
cdr3_length: 18

cdr3_aa: ASSFRGDPISYNEQF
v_call: TRBV27
j_call: TRBJ2-1
d_call: TRBD2
cdr3_length: 15

cdr3_aa: ASSPRTGGYNYGYT
v_call: TRBV12-3/TRBV12-4
j_call: TRBJ1-2
d_call: TRBD1
cdr3_length: 14

cdr3_aa: ASSYSAAGGFYEQY
v_call: TRBV6-6
j_call: TRBJ2-7
d_call: TRBD1
cdr3_length: 14

cdr3_aa: AIRGLAVDNEQF
v_call: TRBV10-3
j_call: TRBJ2-1
d_call: TRBD2
cdr3_length: 12

cdr3_aa: ASSLPGTAYKETQY
v_call: TRBV5-6
j_call: TRBJ2-5
d_call: -
cdr3_length: 14

cdr3_aa: ASSYPSRSNYGYT
v_call: TRBV6-2/TRBV6-3
j_call: TRBJ1-2
d_call: -
cdr3_length: 13

cdr3_aa: ASSLDTPPLH
v_call: TRBV7-2
j_call: TRBJ1-6
d_call: -
cdr3_length: 10

cdr3_aa: ASTGMANVLT
v_call: TRBV12-3/TRBV12-4
j_call: TRBJ2-6
d_call: -
cdr3_length: 10

cdr3_aa: ASSQTGTSPLH
v_call: TRBV3-1
j_call: TRBJ1-6
d_call: TRBD1
cdr3_length: 11

cdr3_aa: ASRATGTEQY
v_call: TRBV2
j_call: TRBJ2-7
d_call: -
cdr3_length: 10

cdr3_aa: ASSLAFGPRQY
v_call: TRBV7-6
j_call: TRBJ2-7
d_call: -
cdr3_length: 11

cdr3_aa: ASSFGEGDTQY
v_call: TRBV7-7
j_call: TRBJ2-3
d_call: -
cdr3_length: 11

cdr3_aa: AISESYPRRTEAF
v_call: TRBV10-3
j_call: TRBJ1-1
d_call: -
cdr3_length: 13

cdr3_aa: AWSVGQGLQY
v_call: TRBV30
j_call: TRBJ2-3
d_call: -
cdr3_length: 10

cdr3_aa: ASSPFTDTQY
v_call: TRBV7-2
j_call: TRBJ2-3
d_call: -
cdr3_length: 10

cdr3_aa: SARWWRVITETQY
v_call: TRBV20-1
j_call: TRBJ2-3
d_call: -
cdr3_length: 13

cdr3_aa: ASSSSGTSGRVGRYAY
v_call: TRBV7-6
j_call: TRBJ2-3
d_call: TRBD2
cdr3_length: 16

cdr3_aa: ASSAGQAFGEQY
v_call: TRBV5-1
j_call: TRBJ2-7
d_call: TRBD1
cdr3_length: 12

cdr3_aa: ASSFAELSYEQY
v_call: TRBV28
j_call: TRBJ2-7
d_call: -
cdr3_length: 12

cdr3_aa: ASPQATGRETQY
v_call: TRBV21-1
j_call: TRBJ2-5
d_call: -
cdr3_length: 12

cdr3_aa: SASTNRDLGANVLT
v_call: TRBV20-1
j_call: TRBJ2-6
d_call: -
cdr3_length: 14

cdr3_aa: ASREGGLGTEAF
v_call: TRBV6-5
j_call: TRBJ1-1
d_call: -
cdr3_length: 12

cdr3_aa: ASSLDPGTTYNEQF
v_call: TRBV5-1
j_call: TRBJ2-1
d_call: -
cdr3_length: 14

cdr3_aa: ASSPTQGPGYTEAF
v_call: TRBV12-3/TRBV12-4
j_call: TRBJ1-1
d_call: -
cdr3_length: 14

cdr3_aa: ASREGQGHSPLH
v_call: TRBV6-5
j_call: TRBJ1-6
d_call: TRBD1
cdr3_length: 12

cdr3_aa: ASSRNLQVSNTEAF
v_call: TRBV4-2
j_call: TRBJ1-1
d_call: -
cdr3_length: 14

cdr3_aa: ASSQEVRGFGAF
v_call: TRBV4-3
j_call: TRBJ1-1
d_call: -
cdr3_length: 12

cdr3_aa: ASSFSIRGENEQY
v_call: TRBV28
j_call: -
d_call: TRBD2
cdr3_length: 13

cdr3_aa: ASSLVDVEQF
v_call: TRBV12-3/TRBV12-4
j_call: TRBJ2-1
d_call: -
cdr3_length: 10

cdr3_aa: ASILDNTNQPQH
v_call: TRBV27
j_call: TRBJ1-5
d_call: -
cdr3_length: 12

cdr3_aa: ASSPRVRAGKSYEQY
v_call: TRBV11-2
j_call: TRBJ2-7
d_call: -
cdr3_length: 15

cdr3_aa: ASMLESSYNEQF
v_call: TRBV6-6
j_call: TRBJ2-1
d_call: -
cdr3_length: 12

cdr3_aa: ASSPLLGETQY
v_call: TRBV12-3/TRBV12-4
j_call: TRBJ2-5
d_call: -
cdr3_length: 11

cdr3_aa: ASSLSPPGADTQY
v_call: TRBV28
j_call: TRBJ2-3
d_call: -
cdr3_length: 13

cdr3_aa: ASSNRNGYT
v_call: TRBV28
j_call: TRBJ1-2
d_call: -
cdr3_length: 9

cdr3_aa: ASSLSYLGGGIQY
v_call: TRBV7-8
j_call: TRBJ2-4
d_call: -
cdr3_length: 13

cdr3_aa: SAPLATGVGYT
v_call: TRBV20-1
j_call: TRBJ1-2
d_call: TRBD1
cdr3_length: 11

cdr3_aa: ASSLEEGLGLRPDEQF
v_call: TRBV7-8
j_call: TRBJ2-1
d_call: TRBD2
cdr3_length: 16

cdr3_aa: ASSHDRRDATNEKLF
v_call: TRBV2
j_call: TRBJ1-4
d_call: -
cdr3_length: 15

cdr3_aa: ANAADSDLYKEQF
v_call: TRBV6-5
j_call: TRBJ2-1
d_call: -
cdr3_length: 13

cdr3_aa: ASSPDRTTQY
v_call: TRBV5-1
j_call: TRBJ2-3
d_call: TRBD1
cdr3_length: 10